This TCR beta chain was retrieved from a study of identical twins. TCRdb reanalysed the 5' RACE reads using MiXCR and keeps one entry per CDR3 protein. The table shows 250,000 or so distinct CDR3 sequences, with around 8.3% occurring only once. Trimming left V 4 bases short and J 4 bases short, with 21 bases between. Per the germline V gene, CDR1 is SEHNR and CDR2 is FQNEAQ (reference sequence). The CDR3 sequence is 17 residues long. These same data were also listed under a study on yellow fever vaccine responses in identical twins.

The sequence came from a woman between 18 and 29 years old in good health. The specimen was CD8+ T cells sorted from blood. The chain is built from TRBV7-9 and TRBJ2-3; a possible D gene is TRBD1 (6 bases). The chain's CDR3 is CASSSTKQGLLADTQYF. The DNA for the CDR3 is TGTGCCAGCAGCTCAACCAAACAGGGCTTGCTCGCAGATACGCAGTATTTT. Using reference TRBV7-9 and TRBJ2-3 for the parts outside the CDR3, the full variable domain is DTGVSQNPRHKITKRGQNVTFRCDPISEHNRLYWYRQTLGQGPEFLTYFQNEAQLEKSRLLSDRFSAERPKGSFSTLEIQRTEQGDSAMYLCASSSTKQGLLADTQYFGPGTRLTVL.